Each of the 13 T cell receptor beta chains below was sequenced from the same sample in a study of neurological immune-mediated disorders. Each CDR3 protein is one row after TCRdb ran MiXCR on the 5' RACE reads. This sample has about 62,000 distinct CDR3 sequences; less than 4% occur once, and the top ten carry roughly 2%. The sample taken for sequencing was PBMCs. The origin of the receptors is a woman aged 45-65 years with multiple sclerosis.

Ten or more counts support this clonotype. This chain joins TRBV24-1 and TRBJ2-6, with TRBD1 matching 9 bases. In germline, CDR1 is KGHDR, CDR2 SFDVKD. J lost 3 bases, V lost 4 bases, and 9 bases had no gene match. There are 18 residues in the CDR3. For the CDR3, the DNA is TGTGCCACCAGTGACCCAACAGGGGGCGCGGATGGGGCCAACGTCCTGACTTTC. Its protein product is CATSDPTGGADGANVLTF.

This clonotype was seen at least ten times. This chain links TRBV20-1 with TRBJ1-2; 7 nucleotides agree with TRBD1. The J segment lost 7 bases and the V segment lost 5 bases, leaving 16 bases of the junction unmatched. Per the germline V gene, CDR1 is DFQATT and CDR2 is SNEGSKA (reference sequence). This CDR3 is built from 15 residues. The DNA for the CDR3 is TGCAGTGCTCGGACCGATCAACAGACAGGGCCTGGCTACACCTTC. Protein: CSARTDQQTGPGYTF.

This clonotype was seen many times. The J gene is TRBJ2-6, the V gene TRBV6-1; D gene ambiguous. This CDR3 has 13 amino acids. CDR1 MNHNS and CDR2 SASEGT come from the germline V gene. V gave up 8 bases and J gave up 1 base, with 6 bases separating them. CDR3: CASAQSGANVLTF. DNA for the CDR3: TGTGCCAGCGCCCAATCTGGGGCCAACGTCCTGACTTTC.

This clonotype occurred many times. CDR3 nucleotide sequence: TGTGCCAGCAGCACAACGGGGACAGTCTCCTACAATGAGCAGTTCTTC. Translating it yields CASSTTGTVSYNEQFF. The V gene is TRBV7-2, the J gene TRBJ2-1, with 7 bases fitting TRBD1. CDR3 length: 16 residues. Germline lookup yields CDR1 SGHTA and CDR2 FQGNSA. Trimming took 5 bases from V and 0 from J; bases not matched to a gene: 7.

This clonotype has ten or more counts. The chain uses TRBV5-6 and TRBJ2-7, with D unresolved. The CDR3 contains 13 residues. V shed 1 base and J shed 0 bases, with 5 bases lying between them. Germline lookup yields CDR1 SGHDT and CDR2 YYEEEE. The CDR3 sequence: CASSLPHSYEQYF. CDR3 coding DNA: TGTGCCAGCAGCTTGCCCCACTCCTACGAGCAGTACTTC. Looking up the rest from reference TRBV5-6 and TRBJ2-7 gives the full variable domain: DAGVTQSPTHLIKTRGQQVTLRCSPKSGHDTVSWYQQALGQGPQFIFQYYEEEERQRGNFPDRFSGHQFPNYSSELNVNALLLGDSALYLCASSLPHSYEQYFGPGTRLTVT.

As regards this clonotype: An end of the junction differs from the germline gene, which may be a read error. The chain joins TRBV20-1 to TRBJ1-6; D gene unclear. CDR1 and CDR2 from the germline V gene are DFQATT and SNEGSKA (reference sequence). CDR3 size: 11 residues. The CDR3 DNA follows: TGCCCAAGAGTAGAGGGTTCACCCCTCAACTTT. Amino acid sequence: CPRVEGSPLNF.

Ten or more counts support this clonotype. The DNA for the CDR3 is TGTGCCACCGGGCAGTACGCAGATACGCAGTATTTT. It yields the protein CATGQYADTQYF. J is TRBJ2-3 and V is TRBV7-2; D ambiguous. Trimming stripped 10 bases from V and 4 bases from J, with 12 bases between. Germline CDR1 is SGHTA and CDR2 is FQGNSA. This CDR3 has 12 amino acids.

A note on this clonotype: The conserved closing phenylalanine or tryptophan is absent in this CDR3, likely reflecting a read error. The chain links TRBV5-1 to TRBJ2-7; perhaps TRBD1 as D (6 bases). Trimming removed 0 bases at V and 0 bases at J, with 13 bases between. This CDR3 is 16 amino acids long. Germline V CDR1 and CDR2: SGHRS, YFSETQ. CDR3 in DNA: TGCGCCAGCAGCTTGGGGTTCGCCAGGGGCTCCTACGAGCAGTACAAC. Translating it yields CASSLGFARGSYEQYN.

This clonotype was found many times. The rearrangement uses TRBV5-1 and TRBJ1-5, with 10 bases fitting TRBD1. CDR3 length: 15 amino acids. Germline V lookup: CDR1 SGHRS, CDR2 YFSETQ. V dropped 4 bases and J dropped 4; count of bases not matched to a gene: 5. CDR3 loop: CASSQGTGVNQPQHF. The CDR3, as DNA: TGCGCCAGCAGCCAAGGGACAGGGGTTAATCAGCCCCAGCATTTT. Using reference TRBV5-1 and TRBJ1-5 for the parts outside the CDR3, the full variable domain is KAGVTQTPRYLIKTRGQQVTLSCSPISGHRSVSWYQQTPGQGLQFLFEYFSETQRNKGNFPGRFSGRQFSNSRSEMNVSTLELGDSALYLCASSQGTGVNQPQHFGDGTRLSIL.

This clonotype was observed at least ten times. V usage is TRBV10-3 and J usage is TRBJ2-5, with no clear D. The CDR3 has 12 residues. With 6 bases removed from V and 1 base from J, the gap between germline ends came to 6 bases. Germline values: CDR1 ENHRY, CDR2 SYGVKD. Here the CDR3 DNA reads TGTGCCATCAGCGCCCCCCAAGAGACCCAGTACTTC. This sequence encodes CAISAPQETQYF.

This clonotype was recorded at least ten times. The V gene is TRBV2, the J gene TRBJ1-5; D perhaps matches TRBD1 (6 bases). The V gene's germline CDR1 is SNHLY and CDR2 FYNNEI. The CDR3 length is 15 residues. The V end was cut by 0 bases, the J end by 7 bases, with 13 bases between. The CDR3 reads CASSEAGQQVQPQHF. The CDR3 bases are TGTGCCAGCAGTGAAGCCGGACAGCAGGTACAGCCCCAGCATTTT.

The rearrangement links TRBV11-2 to TRBJ1-2, with 11 positions matching TRBD1. This CDR3 is 17 amino acids long. Germline lookup yields CDR1 SGHAT and CDR2 FQNNGV. With V trimmed by 5 bases and J by 4 bases, 12 bases remained unmatched. The CDR3 bases are TGTGCCAGCAGCCCCCCGGGACAGGGGGGGGTCGGCTATGGCTACACCTTC. Translating gives CASSPPGQGGVGYGYTF.

This clonotype was seen many times. This sequence joins TRBV10-3 and TRBJ2-7; D remains ambiguous. The length of the CDR3 is 14 residues. Germline V gives CDR1 ENHRY, CDR2 SYGVKD. The germline V and J ends were trimmed by 4 bases and 0 bases, with 10 bases remaining between them. For the CDR3, the DNA is TGTGCCATCAGTGGAGTGGGGTCCTCCTACGAGCAGTACTTC. The encoded protein is CAISGVGSSYEQYF.